This TCR beta chain was obtained from a study of a mutant IDH1 vaccine in newly diagnosed glioma. In the study overall: Beginning 4-6 weeks after radiotherapy alone, or with temozolomide cycles, vaccination took place. Patients got radiotherapy, temozolomide, or both beforehand, and most got both.

The J segment lost 1 base and the V segment lost 5 bases, leaving 7 bases of the junction unmatched. Germline V lookup: CDR1 MDHEN, CDR2 SYDVKM. The CDR3 covers 16 residues. This clone was observed once. What it binds is unknown. Time point denoted: week 11, during vaccination. Each dose of the vaccine consisted of 300 ug of mutant IDH1 20-mer peptide, with topical imiquimod. Sequenced by immunoSEQ multiplex PCR; TCRdb stores in-frame clones only, minus some. The table lists under 150,000 clones, 90% of them singletons, with roughly 0.57% in the top ten. Regarding the study as a whole: Seemingly, top peripheral T cell clonotype changes bore no relation to pseudoprogression.

Sequenced here: PBMCs, sampled from a glioma patient whose treatment included an IDH1 peptide vaccine. The V and J genes are TRBV28 and TRBJ2-2, with 7 bases lining up with TRBD2. This TCR was sampled from a woman in her fifties or sixties with glioma. Here the CDR3 reads CASSPRRGRNTGELFF. In nucleotides, the CDR3 is TGTGCCAGCAGTCCCCGCCGCGGGAGGAACACCGGGGAGCTGTTTTTT.